The rows below give T cell receptor beta chains drawn from one sample of a study of blood T cell repertoires in COVID-19. The repertoire was sequenced with immunoSEQ multiplex PCR; TCRdb's copy has only in-frame clones and lacks some. This sample has roughly 55,000 clones, with 86% found just once. The sample taken for sequencing was peripheral blood. These receptors all come from a man in his 70s with active COVID-19. Each CDR3 is given with its conserved first and last residue. The order of the fields is J gene, D gene, clone size, CDR3 length, V gene, CDR3 protein, CDR3 DNA. A D gene is named only where the DNA matches it firmly. For some rows the clone size is stated as once, few or many, or as a class when expanded; others skip it.

TRBJ1-1 | - | - | 14 | TRBV5-6 | CASSSTGLNTEAFF | TGTGCCAGCAGCTCGACAGGTTTGAACACTGAAGCTTTCTTT
TRBJ1-2 | TRBD1 | once | 15 | TRBV12-5 | CASGYSDRVFYGYTF | TGTGCTAGTGGTTACTCCGACAGGGTCTTCTATGGCTACACCTTC
TRBJ1-6 | - | - | 16 | TRBV4-3 | CASSQDRQLSNSPLHF | TGCGCCAGCAGCCAAGATCGCCAGTTAAGTAATTCACCCCTCCACTTT
TRBJ2-7 | - | - | 14 | TRBV7-2 | CASSLAAGANEQYF | TGTGCCAGCAGCTTAGCGGCAGGGGCCAACGAGCAGTACTTC
TRBJ2-7 | - | medium-sized | 11 | TRBV7-8 | CASSTDYEQYF | TGTGCCAGCAGCACAGACTACGAGCAGTACTTC
TRBJ1-1 | - | - | 14 | TRBV11-2 | CASSLPGRSTEAFF | TGTGCCAGCAGCTTACCGGGGAGGAGCACTGAAGCTTTCTTT
TRBJ1-1 | TRBD1 | few | 16 | TRBV19 | CASSTETGVGDTEAFF | TGTGCCAGTAGTACCGAGACAGGGGTGGGTGACACTGAAGCTTTCTTT
TRBJ1-6 | - | - | 15 | TRBV6-6 | CASSYGGPGDSPLHF | TGTGCCAGCAGTTACGGAGGTCCGGGGGATTCACCCCTCCACTTT
TRBJ1-2 | - | - | 13 | TRBV6-6 | CASSYMAWEGYTF | TGTGCCAGCAGTTACATGGCCTGGGAGGGCTACACCTTC
TRBJ2-5 | TRBD2 | - | 14 | TRBV7-2 | CASSLASGEETQYF | TGTGCCAGCAGCTTGGCTAGCGGGGAGGAGACCCAGTACTTC
TRBJ1-5 | - | - | 12 | TRBV2 | CASSQTGQPQHF | TGTGCCAGCAGCCAGACAGGCCAGCCCCAGCATTTT
TRBJ2-1 | TRBD2 | - | 17 | TRBV4-3 | CASSPRTSGASYNEQFF | TGCGCCAGCAGCCCGCGGACTAGCGGGGCATCCTACAATGAGCAGTTCTTC
TRBJ1-1 | TRBD1 | - | 16 | TRBV9 | CASSVGRDRGQTEAFF | TGTGCCAGCAGCGTAGGTCGGGACAGGGGACAGACTGAAGCTTTCTTT
TRBJ2-7 | TRBD2 | - | 13 | TRBV4-3 | CASSHGGGYEQYF | TGCGCCAGCAGCCACGGCGGGGGCTACGAGCAGTACTTC
TRBJ1-1 | TRBD1 | - | 15 | TRBV18 | CASSPKTGLNTEAFF | TGTGCCAGCTCACCCAAGACAGGGCTTAACACTGAAGCTTTCTTT
TRBJ1-2 | - | - | 17 | TRBV4-1 | CASSPLVTAQGVGGYTF | TGCGCCAGCAGCCCCCTCGTCACAGCACAGGGCGTCGGTGGCTACACCTTC
TRBJ1-1 | - | - | 12 | TRBV6-5 | CASGQGSTEAFF | TGTGCCAGCGGTCAGGGTTCCACTGAAGCTTTCTTT
TRBJ1-1 | - | - | 14 | TRBV16 | CASSQGYGLTEAFF | TGTGCCAGCAGCCAAGGTTACGGACTAACTGAAGCTTTCTTT
TRBJ1-5 | - | - | 15 | TRBV19 | CASSIVGFSNQPQHF | TGTGCCAGTAGTATAGTCGGTTTTAGCAATCAGCCCCAGCATTTT
TRBJ2-1 | TRBD2 | - | 16 | TRBV5-1 | CASSSGTSGGYNEQFF | TGCGCCAGCAGCTCCGGGACTAGCGGGGGGTACAATGAGCAGTTCTTC
TRBJ2-1 | TRBD2 | - | 15 | TRBV6-4 | CASSPGTSSYNEQFF | TGTGCCAGCAGTCCCGGGACTAGCTCCTACAATGAGCAGTTCTTC
TRBJ2-3 | TRBD1 | - | 14 | TRBV4-2 | CASSRTGGTDTQYF | TGTGCCAGCAGCCGGACAGGGGGCACAGATACGCAGTATTTT
TRBJ1-1 | - | - | 14 | TRBV15 | CATSRDHINTEAFF | TGTGCCACCAGCAGAGATCACATAAACACTGAAGCTTTCTTT
TRBJ2-3 | TRBD2 | - | 16 | TRBV7-6 | CASSLVGTSVTDTQYF | TGTGCCAGCAGCTTAGTCGGGACTAGCGTCACAGATACGCAGTATTTT
TRBJ2-1 | TRBD2 | - | 15 | TRBV9 | CASRAGGGSYNEQFF | TGTGCCAGCAGGGCGGGAGGAGGTTCCTACAATGAGCAGTTCTTC
TRBJ1-2 | TRBD1 | - | 13 | TRBV12-3/TRBV12-4 | CASSLQGAAGYTF | TGTGCCAGCAGTTTACAGGGGGCAGCGGGCTACACCTTC
TRBJ1-5 | - | - | 13 | TRBV19 | CASSLSGNQPQHF | TGTGCCAGTAGTCTCTCGGGCAATCAGCCCCAGCATTTT
TRBJ2-7 | TRBD1 | once | 14 | TRBV9 | CASTPGTATYEQYF | TGTGCCAGCACCCCCGGGACAGCGACCTACGAGCAGTACTTC
TRBJ2-1 | TRBD2 | - | 16 | TRBV29-1 | CSVEDVGTSAVLEQFF | TGCAGCGTTGAAGATGTAGGGACTAGCGCGGTGCTGGAGCAGTTCTTC
TRBJ2-2 | TRBD1 | - | 14 | TRBV29-1 | CSVAGGTNTGELFF | TGCAGCGTAGCAGGGGGCACAAACACCGGGGAGCTGTTTTTT
TRBJ1-6 | - | - | 15 | TRBV5-6 | CASSSYRVYNSPLHF | TGTGCCAGCAGCTCCTACAGGGTCTATAATTCACCCCTCCACTTT
TRBJ1-1 | - | few | 16 | TRBV23-1 | CASSHLQWEVGPEAFF | TGCGCCAGCAGCCATCTACAATGGGAGGTTGGCCCTGAAGCTTTCTTT
TRBJ1-2 | TRBD1 | - | 14 | TRBV4-1 | CASSQAGTDYGYTF | TGCGCCAGCAGCCAAGCAGGGACAGATTATGGCTACACCTTC
TRBJ1-2 | - | once | 15 | TRBV6-5 | CASTQRHPGNYGYTF | TGTGCCAGCACACAGCGGCACCCTGGAAACTATGGCTACACCTTC
TRBJ2-2 | - | - | 15 | TRBV11-2 | CASSLRQVNTGELFF | TGTGCCAGCAGCTTAAGGCAGGTGAACACCGGGGAGCTGTTTTTT
TRBJ1-2 | - | - | 14 | TRBV15 | CATSREVQGSGYTF | TGTGCCACCAGCAGAGAGGTTCAGGGATCTGGCTACACCTTC
TRBJ1-1 | - | - | 14 | TRBV5-5 | CASSLSQGVTEAFF | TGTGCCAGCAGCTTGAGTCAGGGCGTCACTGAAGCTTTCTTT
TRBJ2-5 | - | - | 15 | TRBV29-1 | CSVERDRDFQETQYF | TGCAGCGTTGAGAGGGATCGGGACTTCCAAGAGACCCAGTACTTC
TRBJ2-4 | - | once | 13 | TRBV9 | CASSRDLGNIQYF | TGTGCCAGCAGCCGGGATCTGGGGAACATTCAGTACTTC
TRBJ2-1 | TRBD1 | once | 14 | TRBV6-5 | CASSTWTGDNEQFF | TGTGCCAGCAGTACCTGGACAGGGGACAATGAGCAGTTCTTC
TRBJ2-7 | - | - | 15 | TRBV6-2/TRBV6-3 | CASSYSSEGGYEQYF | TGTGCCAGCAGTTACTCGTCCGAAGGGGGCTACGAGCAGTACTTC
TRBJ2-3 | - | - | 17 | TRBV3-1/TRBV3-2 | CASSQDILAPSTDTQYF | TGTGCCAGCAGCCAAGATATATTAGCTCCCAGCACAGATACGCAGTATTTT
TRBJ2-3 | TRBD1 | - | 16 | TRBV5-6 | CASSPTGARAPDTQYF | TGTGCCAGCAGCCCAACAGGGGCGAGGGCCCCAGATACGCAGTATTTT
TRBJ1-2 | TRBD1 | - | 15 | TRBV7-2 | CASSTRQGQNYGYTF | TGTGCCAGCAGCACCCGACAGGGGCAAAACTATGGCTACACCTTC
TRBJ2-3 | - | - | 15 | TRBV7-2 | CASSPYSTGTDTQYF | TGTGCCAGCAGCCCTTACTCGACTGGCACAGATACGCAGTATTTT
TRBJ1-6 | TRBD1 | - | 15 | TRBV5-4 | CASRPGTGNNSPLHF | TGTGCCAGCAGACCGGGGACAGGGAATAATTCACCCCTCCACTTT
TRBJ1-2 | TRBD1 | - | 15 | TRBV9 | CASSVGQGAQDGYTF | TGTGCCAGCAGCGTAGGACAGGGGGCACAAGATGGCTACACCTTC
TRBJ2-7 | TRBD1 | few | 13 | TRBV7-2 | CASSPDRGDEQYF | TGTGCCAGCAGCCCAGACAGGGGGGACGAGCAGTACTTC
TRBJ2-7 | - | - | 14 | TRBV7-6 | CASSLEESSYEQYF | TGTGCCAGCAGCTTAGAGGAGAGCTCCTACGAGCAGTACTTC
TRBJ2-2 | - | - | 15 | TRBV2 | CASSEASHYTGELFF | TGTGCCAGCAGTGAAGCGTCCCATTACACCGGGGAGCTGTTTTTT